This T cell receptor beta chain was recorded in a study of cytomegalovirus exposure and HLA in healthy donors. With 2 bases clipped from V and 4 bases from J, the junction kept 9 bases outside the gene matches. The germline V gene encodes CDR1 MNHEY and CDR2 SMNVEV (reference sequence). This CDR3 region has 16 residues. General study points: The study listed 164 cytomegalovirus-associated TCR beta chains. The tendency of first-cohort TCR clusters to co-occur in the 100 to 150 validation repertoires was identified by a subsequent analysis. There were some public TCRs occurring in many donors, but most TCR sequences were rare. Cytomegalovirus status was reportedly diagnosed by the classifier with high specificity and sensitivity.

On this clone itself: Its antigen is unidentified.

Produced via immunoSEQ multiplex PCR; TCRdb's table is partial and in-frame only. The profile shows roughly 330,000 clones, 87% of them singletons. Sequenced material: PBMCs. The chain joins TRBV27 to TRBJ2-7; 9 bases are a match to TRBD1. This TCR came from a young woman in good health and CMV-seropositive. CDR3 DNA sequence: TGTGCCAGCAGTTTAAGGGTTGGGACAGGGTCGTACGAGCAGTACTTC. Amino acid sequence: CASSLRVGTGSYEQYF.